The 7 T cell receptor beta chains below were found in one sample sequenced in a study of beta chain features in type 1 diabetes. The authors reverse transcribed all of the isolated RNA, so sequencing captured expressed TCRB transcripts. Method: immunoSEQ multiplex PCR; TCRdb's copy keeps in-frame clones and lacks some. The data show 310,000 or so clones, about 11% seen once. What was sequenced was naive CD4+ T cells from blood. All receptors come from a woman in her thirties in good health.

This chain connects TRBV19 to TRBJ2-7; 7 nucleotides agree with TRBD2. In germline, CDR1 is LNHDA, CDR2 SQIVND (reference sequence). The CDR3 loop spans 14 amino acids. V shed 1 base, J shed 3 bases, and the junction held 3 bases outside the gene matches. The CDR3 loop is CASSIGGSFYEQYF. CDR3 DNA: TGTGCCAGTAGTATAGGCGGGAGCTTCTACGAGCAGTACTTC.

This clone has a handful of counts. This rearrangement joins TRBV19 to TRBJ2-1; D is possibly TRBD1 (6 bases). The V end lost 4 bases, the J end lost 9 bases, and 10 bases lay between the germline ends. This CDR3 is built from 12 residues. The germline V gene has CDR1 LNHDA and CDR2 SQIVND (reference sequence). CDR3 bases: TGTGCCAGTAGTAAACGAGGGGGTGAGCAGTTCTTC. Translated, it gives CASSKRGGEQFF.

This clone appeared a few times. This sequence joins TRBV7-2 and TRBJ2-7; a possible D gene is TRBD1 (6 bases). Germline assignment: CDR1 SGHTA and CDR2 FQGNSA. V was clipped by 1 base and J by 5 bases, with 9 bases between them. The CDR3 has 13 amino acids. As DNA, the CDR3 is TGTGCCAGCAGCTTAGAACAGGGCCACGAGCAGTACTTC. It is translated as CASSLEQGHEQYF.

Only one count was recorded for this clone. The chain links TRBV29-1 to TRBJ2-3; 7 bases are a match to TRBD1. Germline V lookup: CDR1 SQVTM, CDR2 ANQGSEA. The V and J ends lost 8 bases and 1 base, in that order; junction bases with no gene match: 6. This CDR3 contains 13 residues. DNA for the CDR3: TGCAGCACAACAGACAGGGGCACAGATACGCAGTATTTT. Its protein product is CSTTDRGTDTQYF.

This clone turned up a few times. The V gene is TRBV9, the J gene TRBJ2-5; 9 nucleotides line up with TRBD1. Trimming took 3 bases from V and 5 from J; bases not matched to a gene: 8. The V gene's germline CDR1 is SGDLS and CDR2 YYNGEE. The length of the CDR3 is 15 residues. CDR3 in amino acids: CASSANPTGGETQYF. For the CDR3, the DNA is TGTGCCAGCAGCGCCAACCCGACAGGGGGGGAGACCCAGTACTTC.

The J gene is TRBJ2-1, the V gene TRBV7-3; 13 nucleotides line up with TRBD2. The V gene end was trimmed by 2 bases and the J gene end by 5 bases; junction bases not matched to a gene: 6. CDR1 is SGHTA and CDR2 is FQGTGA in the germline V gene. CDR3 size: 17 residues. The CDR3 spells CASSLGRGTSGDNEQFF. CDR3 nucleotides: TGTGCCAGCAGCTTAGGCCGGGGGACTAGCGGGGACAATGAGCAGTTCTTC.

This clone was observed a few times. This chain joins TRBV5-1 and TRBJ1-2, with a weak D call TRBD1 (5 bases). CDR1 and CDR2 (germline): SGHRS, YFSETQ. The CDR3 is 12 residues long. V lost 6 bases and J 8 bases, leaving 14 bases between the germline ends. CDR3 nucleotide sequence: TGCGCCAGCATTCCCCGGGGGGAAGGCTACACCTTC. Its protein is CASIPRGEGYTF. The variable domain in full, with the rest retrieved from reference TRBV5-1 and TRBJ1-2, is KAGVTQTPRYLIKTRGQQVTLSCSPISGHRSVSWYQQTPGQGLQFLFEYFSETQRNKGNFPGRFSGRQFSNSRSEMNVSTLELGDSALYLCASIPRGEGYTFGSGTRLTVV.